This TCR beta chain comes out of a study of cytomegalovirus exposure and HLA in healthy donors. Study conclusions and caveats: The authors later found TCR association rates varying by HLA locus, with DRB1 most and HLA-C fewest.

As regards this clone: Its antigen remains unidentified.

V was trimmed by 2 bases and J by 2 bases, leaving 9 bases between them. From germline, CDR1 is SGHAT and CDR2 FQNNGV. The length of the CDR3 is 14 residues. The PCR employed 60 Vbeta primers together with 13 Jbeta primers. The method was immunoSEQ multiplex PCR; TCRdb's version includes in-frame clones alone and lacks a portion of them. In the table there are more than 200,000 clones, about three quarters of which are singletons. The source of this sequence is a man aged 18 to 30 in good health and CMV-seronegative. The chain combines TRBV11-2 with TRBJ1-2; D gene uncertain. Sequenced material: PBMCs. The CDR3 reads CASSLRTGNYGYTF. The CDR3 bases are TGTGCCAGCAGCTTACGTACCGGGAACTATGGCTACACCTTC.